These 32 T cell receptor beta chains came from one sample sequenced in a study of tumor-infiltrating lymphocytes in primary liver carcinoma. Blood RNA was derived from unsorted whole blood, and germline DNA was extracted too. Starting from approximately 500 ng of total RNA, TCR beta cDNA was produced with a primer in the constant region. What produced the TCR beta libraries was three nested multiplex PCR rounds using slightly modified ARM-PCR. Amplification in the first two PCR rounds was performed using TRBV1-TRBV30 forward primers and a C-beta reverse primer for 10 cycles each. TCRdb independently ran MiXCR on the multiplex PCR reads; one entry per CDR3 protein. Altogether about 330,000 distinct CDR3 sequences are present, about two thirds being singletons, with the ten largest covering approximately 5.9%. Sequencing was carried out using peripheral blood. Every receptor here comes from a man in his forties with primary liver carcinoma and hepatitis B virus infection.

The chain has TRBV11-2 and TRBJ1-1; maybe TRBD1 (5 bases). CDR1 and CDR2 from the germline V gene are SGHAT and FQNNGV. The CDR3 loop spans 14 amino acids. The CDR3 loop reads CAGSRPQGYSEAFF. CDR3 bases: TGTGCTGGCAGCCGACCTCAGGGTTACTCTGAAGCTTTCTTT. The entire variable domain, with the rest obtained from reference TRBV11-2 and TRBJ1-1, is as follows: EAGVAQSPRYKIIEKRQSVAFWCNPISGHATLYWYQQILGQGPKLLIQFQNNGVVDDSQLPKDRFSAERLKGVDSTLKIQPAKLEDSAVYLCAGSRPQGYSEAFFGQGTRLTVV.

With respect to this clonotype: An end of the junction differs from the germline gene, which may be a read error. This rearrangement joins TRBV13 to TRBJ2-1; no reliable D call. Germline V gives CDR1 PRHDT, CDR2 FYEKMQ (reference sequence). CDR3 length equals 15 residues. The CDR3 DNA reads TGTACCAGCAGCTTAGCATGGGCCGCCGACAATGAGCAGTTCTTC. Its translation: CTSSLAWAADNEQFF.

This rearrangement joins TRBV11-2 to TRBJ2-4; no reliable D call. The V end was cut by 3 bases, the J end by 8 bases, with 11 bases between. The V gene's germline CDR1 is SGHAT and CDR2 FQNNGV. The CDR3 has 13 residues. DNA for the CDR3: TGTGCCAGCAGCTTTTACGTTGTGGACATTCAGTACTTC. It codes for CASSFYVVDIQYF.

This clonotype was seen ten or more times. The V and J genes are TRBV6-1 and TRBJ2-7, with TRBD2 matching over 11 bases. The V gene's germline CDR1 is MNHNS and CDR2 SASEGT. This CDR3 region has 15 residues. The ends lost 10 bases at V and 0 bases at J; junction bases unmatched: 8. CDR3 sequence (DNA): TGTGCCACCACAGGGACTAGCGGTACCTCCTACGAGCAGTACTTC. It codes for CATTGTSGTSYEQYF.

This clonotype appeared many times. This chain links TRBV29-1 with TRBJ2-7; 8 bases are a match to TRBD1. V was pared by 6 bases and J by 3 bases, with 7 bases of the junction left unmatched. This CDR3 region has 13 residues. Germline V CDR1 and CDR2: SQVTM, ANQGSEA. CDR3 DNA: TGCAGCGTGCTTACAGGACAGGGCTACGAGCAGTACTTC. Its translation is CSVLTGQGYEQYF.

On this clonotype itself: The junction departs from the called germline gene at one end, perhaps through a read error. V usage is TRBV4-2 and J usage is TRBJ2-3, with no clear D. This CDR3 region has 16 residues. Germline CDR1 and CDR2: LGHNA and YNFKEQ. The CDR3 region has the DNA TGTGCCATCAGCCAAGATCTTAGCCGGCTCACATATACGCAGTATTTT. This gives the protein CAISQDLSRLTYTQYF.

Of note for this clonotype: This likely comes from a read error, as the CDR3 has no conserved phenylalanine or tryptophan at its end. This sequence joins TRBV14 and TRBJ2-3; no clear D gene. Germline lookup yields CDR1 SGHDN and CDR2 FVKESK. V was cut by 5 bases and J by 2 bases, with 8 bases left in between. CDR3 size: 13 residues. The CDR3, as DNA: TGTGCCAGCAGCGTGCTTCTCACAGATACGCAGTATGTT. This sequence encodes CASSVLLTDTQYV.

Comments on this clonotype: The junction differs from germline at one of its ends, possibly a read error. The chain joins TRBV30 to TRBJ2-3; D perhaps matches TRBD2 (5 bases). The CDR3 spans 16 residues. The V gene's germline CDR1 is GTSNPN and CDR2 SVGIG (reference sequence). CDR3 nucleotides: TGTGCCTGGAGTGCAGGACCTCGGCGGGCCACAGATACGCAATATTTT. Protein sequence: CAWSAGPRRATDTQYF.

This clonotype has only one observation. One end of the junction does not line up with germline, which may come from a read error. This chain joins TRBV6-5 and TRBJ1-3; D is unclear. CDR3 length: 17 residues. Germline CDR1 is MNHEY and CDR2 is SVGAGI. The CDR3 region has the DNA TGTGACAGCAGTTACTCGTTGCGAGGGAGCTCTGGAAACACCATATATTTT. Translating it yields CDSSYSLRGSSGNTIYF.

The chain links TRBV4-2 to TRBJ2-7; TRBD2 matches at 13 bases. The germline V gene encodes CDR1 LGHNA and CDR2 YNFKEQ. V lost 10 bases and J lost 1; bases outside the gene matches: 13. The CDR3 spans 17 residues. The CDR3 loop reads CATTGLAGVYKSYEQYF. Written as DNA, the CDR3 is TGTGCCACTACTGGACTAGCGGGAGTTTATAAGTCCTACGAGCAGTACTTC.

Notes on this clonotype: This clone may be a read error of a much larger clone one base away. J is TRBJ1-1 and V is TRBV10-3, with D uncertain. The CDR3 loop spans 13 amino acids. CDR1 is ENHRY and CDR2 is SYGVKD in the germline V gene. The CDR3 here is CAVSGRAHVGAFF. CDR3 nucleotides: TGTGCCGTCAGTGGGCGGGCTCATGTCGGAGCTTTCTTT.

A word on this clonotype: An end of the junction differs from the germline gene, which may be a read error. The V call is TRBV4-3, the J call TRBJ1-2; 9 bases align to TRBD1. Germline loops: CDR1 LGHNA, CDR2 YSLEER. CDR3 length: 18 residues. CDR3 nucleotides: TGCGCCAGCAGCCAAGATTATGACAGGGGGATTGCTAACTATGGCCACACGTTC. Amino acids: CASSQDYDRGIANYGHTF.

Remarks on this clonotype: At one end, the junction sequence differs from germline, possibly due to a read error. This chain links TRBV10-1 with TRBJ1-4; D remains ambiguous. The CDR3 covers 16 residues. Germline CDR1 and CDR2: WNHNN and SYGVQD (reference sequence). CDR3 residues: CDSTRDNTPLNEKLFF. The CDR3, as DNA: TGCGACAGCACCCGAGACAACACTCCACTTAATGAAAAACTGTTTTTT.

This clonotype was observed a few times. The CDR3 sequence is CASSPMGNTEAFF. The CDR3 DNA reads as TGCGCCAGCAGCCCCATGGGGAACACTGAAGCTTTCTTT. The rearrangement joins TRBV4-1 to TRBJ1-1; D is ambiguous. V lost 4 bases, J lost 1 base, and 7 bases lay in between. There are 13 residues in the CDR3. Germline CDR1 and CDR2: MGHRA and YSYEKL.

This sequence joins TRBV14 and TRBJ2-7; TRBD2 matches at 8 bases. CDR1 is SGHDN and CDR2 is FVKESK in the germline V gene. V lost 3 bases to trimming and J lost 4 bases; unmatched junction nucleotides: 20. The CDR3 consists of 19 residues. Here the CDR3 DNA reads TGTGCCAGCAGCCACTTTATGGGAGCGGGAGATCGTCAAGGGTACGAGCAGTACTTC. Protein: CASSHFMGAGDRQGYEQYF.

V is TRBV4-3 and J is TRBJ2-1; D is tentatively TRBD1 or TRBD2 (5 bases each). Germline values: CDR1 LGHNA, CDR2 YSLEER. V lost 7 bases and J lost 10, with 23 bases in between. This CDR3 has 15 amino acids. CDR3 DNA sequence: TGCGCCAGCACTCAAACCAGAGGGGCGGTAAGGGAGCAGTTCTTC. Protein product: CASTQTRGAVREQFF.

In the case of this clonotype: A much bigger clone sits one base away, suggesting this may be a read error. The chain has TRBV5-5 and TRBJ2-2, with D possibly TRBD1 on 6 matching bases. CDR3 size: 15 residues. Germline values: CDR1 SGHKS, CDR2 YYEKEE (reference sequence). The CDR3 region is CANSPEDSPTGELFF. DNA for the CDR3: TGTGCCAACAGCCCGGAGGACAGTCCCACCGGGGAGCTGTTTTTT.

This clonotype was counted a few times. A much larger clone lies one base from this, so it may be a read error. The rearrangement uses TRBV6-6 and TRBJ2-5; D unclear. The length of the CDR3 is 14 residues. Germline CDR1 and CDR2: MNHNY and SVGAGI (reference sequence). CDR3 DNA sequence: TGTGCCCGCAGTTACTCGGCTAGTTTGGAGACCCAGTACTTC. Translated: CARSYSASLETQYF.

To note about this clonotype: Mismatch with germline at one junction end may stem from a read error. This rearrangement joins TRBV11-1 to TRBJ1-1; D ambiguous. CDR1 and CDR2 (germline): SGHAT, FQDESV (reference sequence). This CDR3 has 13 amino acids. CDR3 protein: CASSLFLNTEALF. The CDR3 nucleotides are TGTGCCAGCAGCCTTTTCCTGAACACTGAAGCTCTCTTT.

This clonotype occurred many times. The chain joins TRBV12-3 or TRBV12-4 to TRBJ1-6; D is perhaps TRBD1 (5 bases). V was cut by 3 bases and J by 10 bases, with 13 bases left in between. The CDR3 consists of 14 residues. The CDR3 loop is CASSLGGVESPLHF. The CDR3 region has the DNA TGTGCCAGCAGTTTGGGAGGGGTCGAGTCACCCCTCCACTTT.

The chain carries TRBV11-2 and TRBJ2-5, with TRBD1 identical over 7 bases. This CDR3 spans 14 amino acids. V dropped 5 bases and J dropped 6; count of bases not matched to a gene: 9. The germline gives CDR1 SGHAT, CDR2 FQNNGV. Here the CDR3 reads CASSPGTAPKTQYF. CDR3 DNA: TGTGCCAGCAGCCCCGGGACAGCCCCCAAGACCCAGTACTTC.

In regard to this clonotype: Its ends do not fully match the called genes, so a read error is possible. V and J are TRBV6-2 or TRBV6-3 and TRBJ1-1; D unresolved. The CDR3 loop spans 14 amino acids. CDR1 and CDR2 (germline): MNHEY, SVGEGT. CDR3 in DNA: TGTGCCAGTAGTTACTGGTCGGGCTCCACTGAAGCTTTCTTT. Its translation: CASSYWSGSTEAFF.

Remarks on this clonotype: A much larger clone differs by one base, so this may be a read error. This sequence joins TRBV5-6 and TRBJ2-3; D perhaps matches TRBD2 (5 bases). This CDR3 spans 17 amino acids. The germline gives CDR1 SGHDT, CDR2 YYEEEE. The CDR3 region is CASSLGELRLRTDMQYF. CDR3 sequence (DNA): TGTGCCAGCAGCCTGGGAGAACTTCGACTTCGCACAGATATGCAGTATTTT.

With regard to this clonotype: Possible read error: a much larger clone is one base away. This chain links TRBV11-2 with TRBJ2-3; 8 positions match TRBD2. J gave up 3 bases and V 5 bases, and 10 bases lay outside the gene matches. Germline V gives CDR1 SGHAT, CDR2 FQNNGV. The CDR3 has 16 amino acids. The CDR3 spells CASSIPLTGGTDTQYF. In DNA, the CDR3 is TGTGCCAGCAGCATACCTCTAACGGGAGGGACAGATACGCAGTATTTT.

The table lists this clonotype with many counts. The genes are TRBV6-6 and TRBJ1-3; D gene ambiguous. Trimming took 4 bases from V and 3 from J, leaving 16 bases between them. This CDR3 region has 16 residues. Germline V gene lookup returns CDR1 MNHNY and CDR2 SVGAGI (reference sequence). The CDR3 here is CASSSGGAQLGNTIYF. DNA of the CDR3: TGTGCCAGCAGTTCCGGAGGCGCGCAGCTTGGAAACACCATATATTTT.

In the case of this clonotype: Compared with germline, one end of the junction differs, possibly owing to a read error. The chain uses TRBV11-3 and TRBJ2-7, with 11 bases fitting TRBD1. CDR3 length equals 16 residues. Germline V gives CDR1 SGHNT, CDR2 YENEEA. CDR3: CANSLERTGGAYEQYF. For the CDR3, the DNA is TGCGCCAACAGCTTAGAACGGACAGGGGGCGCGTACGAGCAGTACTTC. The complete variable domain, with remaining parts taken from reference TRBV11-3 and TRBJ2-7, reads EAGVVQSPRYKIIEKKQPVAFWCNPISGHNTLYWYLQNLGQGPELLIRYENEEAVDDSQLPKDRFSAERLKGVDSTLKIQPAELGDSAVYLCANSLERTGGAYEQYFGPGTRLTVT.

Concerning this clonotype itself: A clone one base away is much larger, so this may be a read error. The chain joins TRBV12-3 or TRBV12-4 to TRBJ2-6; D may be TRBD2 (5 bases). V was cut by 3 bases and J by 1 base, with 7 bases left in between. This CDR3 is 15 amino acids long. The CDR3 bases are TGTGCCAGCAGTTTTGGGGAGTCTGGGGCCAACGTCCTGACTTTC. This translates into CASSFGESGANVLTF.

There are many counts of this clonotype. The chain joins TRBV6-6 to TRBJ1-3, with D possibly matching TRBD1 (5 bases). Trimming removed 4 bases from V and 0 bases from J, with 13 bases in between. CDR3 length equals 16 residues. The germline gives CDR1 MNHNY, CDR2 SVGAGI (reference sequence). CDR3 region: CASSSFQGVSGNTIYF. CDR3 sequence (DNA): TGTGCCAGCAGTTCATTCCAGGGTGTCTCTGGAAACACCATATATTTT.

Details on this clonotype: This CDR3 fails to terminate in the conserved phenylalanine or tryptophan, so it likely reflects a read error. This sequence joins TRBV29-1 and TRBJ2-5, with 15 bases identical to TRBD2. The germline V gene encodes CDR1 SQVTM and CDR2 ANQGSEA. After removal of 7 bases from V and 10 bases from J, the junction contained 10 bases not matched to a gene. The CDR3 length is 14 residues. The CDR3 DNA sequence: TGCAGCGCGGGGACTAGCGGGAGGCTCGGGATCCAGTACTTG. Amino acid sequence: CSAGTSGRLGIQYL.

Worth noting for this clonotype: The germline gene is not matched at one end of the junction; a read error may be the cause. J is TRBJ1-2 and V is TRBV29-1, with 7 bases lining up with TRBD1. The CDR3 has 14 residues. Per the germline V gene, CDR1 is SQVTM and CDR2 is ANQGSEA. The CDR3 loop is CSVEEGQGDRGCTF. For the CDR3, the DNA is TGCAGCGTTGAAGAGGGGCAGGGGGATAGGGGCTGCACCTTC.

This clonotype was counted once. Possible read error: a much larger clone is one base away. The chain combines TRBV6-2 or TRBV6-3 with TRBJ2-7; 11 nucleotides line up with TRBD2. J gave up 3 bases and V 3 bases, and 7 bases lay outside the gene matches. Per the germline V gene, CDR1 is MNHEY and CDR2 is SVGEGT. This CDR3 is built from 16 residues. CDR3 in amino acids: CASSYRTLAGDYEQYF. Here the CDR3 DNA reads TGTGCCAGCAGTTATAGGACACTAGCGGGGGACTACGAGCAGTACTTC.

J is TRBJ2-3 and V is TRBV11-2; D is undetermined. Germline V gives CDR1 SGHAT, CDR2 FQNNGV. The CDR3 is 16 residues long. V shed 5 bases and J shed 2 bases, with 17 bases lying between them. The CDR3 nucleotides read TGTGCCAGCAGCCCCCACGGCGGAAGTCACACAGATACGCAGTATTTT. Translation gives CASSPHGGSHTDTQYF.